This entry lists 8 T cell receptor beta chains sequenced from one sample in a study of CD8 T cells in Susac syndrome. Random hexamers primed reverse transcription of roughly 0.45 to 1 ug RNA. Using its own MiXCR run on the immunoSEQ multiplex PCR reads, TCRdb lists one record per CDR3 protein. The sample holds 200,000 to 250,000 distinct CDR3 sequences, 95% seen once. The sequenced sample was CD4+ T cells from PBMCs. The receptors shown here come from a human donor with multiple sclerosis.

J is TRBJ2-3 and V is TRBV24-1; D is perhaps TRBD2 (5 bases). There are 13 residues in the CDR3. Germline-derived CDR1 and CDR2 are KGHDR and SFDVKD. V was shortened by 4 bases and J by 4 bases, with 8 bases between the two germline ends. The CDR3 DNA reads as TGTGCCACCAGTGACGGGGTCTCAGATACGCAGTATTTT. Translating gives CATSDGVSDTQYF.

The chain employs TRBV20-1 and TRBJ1-2; no reliable D call. Looked up from germline, CDR1 is DFQATT and CDR2 is SNEGSKA (reference sequence). The germline V and J ends were trimmed by 6 bases and 7 bases, with 15 bases remaining between them. This CDR3 contains 12 residues. The CDR3 here is CSATPHGSGYTF. The DNA for the CDR3 is TGCAGTGCCACGCCCCACGGGAGTGGCTACACCTTC.

Only one count was recorded for this clonotype. The chain carries TRBV7-9 and TRBJ2-2; D is perhaps TRBD1 or TRBD2 (5 bases each). Trimming took 6 bases from V and 0 from J, leaving 8 bases between them. Germline V gene lookup returns CDR1 SEHNR and CDR2 FQNEAQ (reference sequence). The CDR3 spans 14 residues. CDR3 region: CASRGRTNTGELFF. For the CDR3, the DNA is TGTGCCAGCAGGGGACGGACGAACACCGGGGAGCTGTTTTTT.

This clonotype was recorded once. The chain uses TRBV27 and TRBJ2-3; D unclear. Looked up from germline, CDR1 is MNHEY and CDR2 is SMNVEV (reference sequence). CDR3 length: 13 amino acids. Trimming removed 5 bases from V and 4 bases from J, with 10 bases in between. CDR3 amino acids: CASSLRWPDTQYF. CDR3 in DNA: TGTGCCAGCAGTCTCCGATGGCCAGATACGCAGTATTTT.

The chain couples TRBV30 to TRBJ2-3, with 7 bases that match TRBD1. Trimming took 2 bases from V and 5 from J; bases not matched to a gene: 10. The germline gives CDR1 GTSNPN, CDR2 SVGIG (reference sequence). The CDR3 is 15 amino acids. For the CDR3, the DNA is TGTGCCTGGAGTAGGGCTGGGACAGTAGGAGATACGCAGTATTTT. Protein product: CAWSRAGTVGDTQYF.

This sequence joins TRBV7-8 and TRBJ1-2; TRBD1 matches 7 bases. The trim removed 5 bases at V and 4 bases at J, leaving 10 bases unmatched. Germline values: CDR1 SGHVS, CDR2 FQNEAQ. The CDR3 extends over 15 amino acids. The DNA of the CDR3 is TGTGCCAGCAGCGCAGTTCGGGCAGGGGGCTATGGCTACACCTTC. Residues: CASSAVRAGGYGYTF.

CDR3 sequence reads: CASSYSYEGDQPQHF. The CDR3 DNA follows: TGTGCCAGCAGTTACTCTTACGAGGGAGATCAGCCCCAGCATTTT. The J gene is TRBJ1-5, the V gene TRBV6-6; D not resolved. The V gene's germline CDR1 is MNHNY and CDR2 SVGAGI (reference sequence). V gave up 0 bases and J gave up 5 bases, with 11 bases separating them. The CDR3 extends over 15 amino acids.

The chain is built from TRBV30 and TRBJ2-7, with D possibly matching TRBD2 (7 bases). The germline gives CDR1 GTSNPN, CDR2 SVGIG (reference sequence). Trimming removed 4 bases at V and 0 bases at J, with 19 bases between. The CDR3 extends over 16 amino acids. Here the CDR3 DNA reads TGTGCCTGGAAGGTTAAGGGGGGGGCCCGCTCCTACGAGCAGTACTTC. Translated: CAWKVKGGARSYEQYF.